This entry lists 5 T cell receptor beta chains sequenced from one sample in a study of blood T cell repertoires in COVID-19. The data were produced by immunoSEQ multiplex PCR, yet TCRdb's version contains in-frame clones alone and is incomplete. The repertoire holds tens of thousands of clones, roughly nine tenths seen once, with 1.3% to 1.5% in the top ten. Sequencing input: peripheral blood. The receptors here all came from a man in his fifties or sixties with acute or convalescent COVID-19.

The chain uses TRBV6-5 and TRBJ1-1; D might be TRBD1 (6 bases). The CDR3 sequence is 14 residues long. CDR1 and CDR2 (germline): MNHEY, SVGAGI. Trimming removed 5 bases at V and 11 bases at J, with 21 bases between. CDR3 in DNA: TGTGCCAGCAGTCCTTTGGGACAAACCCTCGGGGCTTTCTTT. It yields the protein CASSPLGQTLGAFF.

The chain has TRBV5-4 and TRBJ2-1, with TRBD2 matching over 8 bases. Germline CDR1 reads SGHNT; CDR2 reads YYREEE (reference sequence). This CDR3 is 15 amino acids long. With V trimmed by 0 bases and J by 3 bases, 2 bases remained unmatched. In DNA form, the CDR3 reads TGTGCCAGCAGCTTGGGCGGGGGGCACTACAATGAGCAGTTCTTC. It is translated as CASSLGGGHYNEQFF.

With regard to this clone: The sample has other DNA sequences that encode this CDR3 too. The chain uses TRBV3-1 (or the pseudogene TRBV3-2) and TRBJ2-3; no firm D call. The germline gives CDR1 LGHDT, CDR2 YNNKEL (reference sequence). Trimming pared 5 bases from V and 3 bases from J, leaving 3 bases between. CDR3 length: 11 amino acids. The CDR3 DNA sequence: TGTGCCAGCAGCTCTACAGATACGCAGTATTTT. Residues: CASSSTDTQYF.

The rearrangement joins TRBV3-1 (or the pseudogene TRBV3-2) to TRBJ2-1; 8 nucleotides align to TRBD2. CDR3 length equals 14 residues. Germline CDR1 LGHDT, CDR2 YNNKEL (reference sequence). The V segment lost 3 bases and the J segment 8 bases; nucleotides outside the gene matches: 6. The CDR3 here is CASSHPGTSHEQFF. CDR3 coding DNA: TGTGCCAGCAGCCACCCCGGGACTAGTCATGAGCAGTTCTTC.

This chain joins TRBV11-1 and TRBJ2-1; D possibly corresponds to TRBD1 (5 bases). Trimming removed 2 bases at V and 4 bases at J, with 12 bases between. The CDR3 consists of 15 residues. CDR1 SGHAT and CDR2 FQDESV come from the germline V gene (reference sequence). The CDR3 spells CASSLWGLYYNEQFF. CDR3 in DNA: TGTGCCAGCAGCTTATGGGGCCTGTATTACAATGAGCAGTTCTTC.